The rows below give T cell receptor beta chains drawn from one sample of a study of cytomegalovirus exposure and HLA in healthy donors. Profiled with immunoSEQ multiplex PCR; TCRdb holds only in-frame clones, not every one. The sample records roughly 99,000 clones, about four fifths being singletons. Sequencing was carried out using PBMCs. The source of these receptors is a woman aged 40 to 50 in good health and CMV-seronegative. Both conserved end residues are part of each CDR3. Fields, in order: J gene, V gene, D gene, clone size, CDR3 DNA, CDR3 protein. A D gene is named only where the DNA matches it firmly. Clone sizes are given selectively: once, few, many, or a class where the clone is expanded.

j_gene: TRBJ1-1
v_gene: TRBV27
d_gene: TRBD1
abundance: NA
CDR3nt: TGTGCCAGCACCACAGGGGTGCGCACTGAAGCTTTCTTT
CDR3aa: CASTTGVRTEAFF

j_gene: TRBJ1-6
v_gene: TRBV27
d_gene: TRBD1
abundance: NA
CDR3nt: TGTGCCAGCAGTCTAGGACAGGGGAAGGGTAATTCACCCCTCCACTTT
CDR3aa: CASSLGQGKGNSPLHF

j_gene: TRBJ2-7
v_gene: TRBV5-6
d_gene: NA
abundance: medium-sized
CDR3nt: TGTGCCAGCAGCTTGTGGTCGAGGGAGCAGTACTTC
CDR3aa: CASSLWSREQYF

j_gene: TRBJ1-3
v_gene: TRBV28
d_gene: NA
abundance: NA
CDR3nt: TGTGCCAGCAGTTTAGAGGCCAGTTGGGACACCATATATTTT
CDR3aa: CASSLEASWDTIYF

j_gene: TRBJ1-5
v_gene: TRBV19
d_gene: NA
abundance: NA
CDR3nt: TGTGCCAGTAGTATAGTAACAGGGTCTGGTTGGCAGCCCCAGAATTTT
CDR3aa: CASSIVTGSGWQPQNF

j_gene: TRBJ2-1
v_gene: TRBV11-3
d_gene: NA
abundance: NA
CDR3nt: TGTGCCAGCAGCCATCGGGATGAGCAGTTCTTC
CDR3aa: CASSHRDEQFF

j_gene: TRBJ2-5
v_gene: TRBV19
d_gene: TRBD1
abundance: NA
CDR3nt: TGTGCCAGTTACCCAAATGGACAGGGGCGACGAGAGACCCAGTACTTC
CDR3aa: CASYPNGQGRRETQYF

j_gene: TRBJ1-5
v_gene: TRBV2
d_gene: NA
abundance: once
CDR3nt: TGTGCCAGCAGTGGCGCCGGGGTAGGTAGCAATCAGCCCCAGCATTTT
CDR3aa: CASSGAGVGSNQPQHF

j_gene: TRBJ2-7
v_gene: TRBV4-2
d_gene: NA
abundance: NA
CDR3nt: TGTGCCAGCAGCCAAACAGGGCTCAGCGACGAGCAGTACTTC
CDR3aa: CASSQTGLSDEQYF

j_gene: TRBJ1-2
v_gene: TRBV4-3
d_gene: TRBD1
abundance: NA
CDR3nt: TGCGCCAGCAGCCCGTCTCCGGGACAGACTCTCTATGGCTACACCTTC
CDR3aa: CASSPSPGQTLYGYTF

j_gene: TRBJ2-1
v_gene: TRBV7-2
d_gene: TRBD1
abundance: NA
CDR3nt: TGTGCCAGCAGCCCATCCATGGACAGGGCCTACAATGAGCAGTTCTTC
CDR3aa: CASSPSMDRAYNEQFF

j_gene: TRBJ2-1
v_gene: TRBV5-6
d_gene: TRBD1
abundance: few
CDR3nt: TGTGCCAGCAGCTTTGGGACAGGGATCTACAATGAGCAGTTCTTC
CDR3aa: CASSFGTGIYNEQFF

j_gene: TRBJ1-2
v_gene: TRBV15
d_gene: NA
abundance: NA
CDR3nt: TGTGCCACCAGCAGAGCCCAGGGATTGGACTATGGCTACACCTTC
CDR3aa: CATSRAQGLDYGYTF

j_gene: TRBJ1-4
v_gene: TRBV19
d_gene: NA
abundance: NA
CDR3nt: TGTGCCAGTATGGCTTCGGGACTTGGTGAAAAACTGTTTTTT
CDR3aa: CASMASGLGEKLFF

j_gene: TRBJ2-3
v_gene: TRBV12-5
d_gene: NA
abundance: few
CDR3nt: TGTGCTAGTGCCCCTTCCCCTAGCACAGATACGCAGTATTTT
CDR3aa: CASAPSPSTDTQYF

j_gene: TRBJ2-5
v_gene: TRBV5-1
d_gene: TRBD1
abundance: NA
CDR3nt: TGCGCCAGCAGCTCTACGACAGGGCAAGGATTCGAGACCCAGTACTTC
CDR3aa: CASSSTTGQGFETQYF

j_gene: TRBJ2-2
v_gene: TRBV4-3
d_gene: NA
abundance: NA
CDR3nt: TGCGCCAGCAGCCAAGATTCGGGTTTCGGCGGGGAGCTGTTTTTT
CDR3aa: CASSQDSGFGGELFF

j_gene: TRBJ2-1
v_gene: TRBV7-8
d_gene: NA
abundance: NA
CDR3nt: TGTGCCAGCAGCTTAGTAAATGAGCAGTTCTTC
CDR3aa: CASSLVNEQFF

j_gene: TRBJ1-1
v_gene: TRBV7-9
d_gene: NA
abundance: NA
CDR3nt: TGTGCCAGCAGCTCCCGGGTTGGGAGGGGCTTTTTATATGAAGCTTTCTTT
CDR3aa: CASSSRVGRGFLYEAFF

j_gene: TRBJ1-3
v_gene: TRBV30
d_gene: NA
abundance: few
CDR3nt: TGTGCCTGGAGTCGAGGGCCTGGAAACACCATATATTTT
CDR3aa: CAWSRGPGNTIYF

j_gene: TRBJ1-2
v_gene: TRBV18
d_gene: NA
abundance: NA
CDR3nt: TGTGCCAGCTCACCGGACAGCTATGGCTACACCTTC
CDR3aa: CASSPDSYGYTF

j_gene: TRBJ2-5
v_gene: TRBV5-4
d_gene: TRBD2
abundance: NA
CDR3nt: TGTGCCAGCAGCTTACGCGGGGGAGCTCAAGAGACCCAGTACTTC
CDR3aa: CASSLRGGAQETQYF

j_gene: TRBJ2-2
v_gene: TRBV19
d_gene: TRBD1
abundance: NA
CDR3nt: TGTGCCAGTAGTATTACAGGGGGCGGGGAGCTGTTTTTT
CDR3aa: CASSITGGGELFF

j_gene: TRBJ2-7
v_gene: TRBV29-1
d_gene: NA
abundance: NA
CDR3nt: TGCAGCGCTGGCCCGACGGGGGTCTACGAGCAGTACTTC
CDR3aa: CSAGPTGVYEQYF

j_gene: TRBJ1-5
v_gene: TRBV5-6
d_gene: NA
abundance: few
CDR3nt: TGTGCCAGCAGCCTGGGGGTCAGGGGTGGCAATCAGCCCCAGCATTTT
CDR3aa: CASSLGVRGGNQPQHF

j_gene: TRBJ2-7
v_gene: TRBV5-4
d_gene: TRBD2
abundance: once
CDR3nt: TGTGCCAGCAGCTTCTCCGGGACTAGCGTGGGGAATTGGGAGCAGTACTTC
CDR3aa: CASSFSGTSVGNWEQYF

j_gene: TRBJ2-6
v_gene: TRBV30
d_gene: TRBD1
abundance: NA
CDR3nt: TGTGCCTGGAAGACGCCGGGACAGGGGGCTTTCGTCCTGACTTTC
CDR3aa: CAWKTPGQGAFVLTF

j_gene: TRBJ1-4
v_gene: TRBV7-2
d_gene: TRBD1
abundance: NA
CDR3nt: TGTGCCAGCAGCTTAGGGCCGGGACAGAAAGATGAAAAACTGTTTTTT
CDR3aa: CASSLGPGQKDEKLFF

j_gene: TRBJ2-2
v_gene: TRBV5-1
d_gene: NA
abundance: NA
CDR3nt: TGCGCCAGCAGCTTGGAACGGGGGGCGACCGGGGAGCTGTTTTTT
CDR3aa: CASSLERGATGELFF

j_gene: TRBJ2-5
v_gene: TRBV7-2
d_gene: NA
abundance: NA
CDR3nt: TGTGCCAGCAGCTTAGCCCAGCGACTGGGAGGGACCCAGTACTTC
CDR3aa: CASSLAQRLGGTQYF

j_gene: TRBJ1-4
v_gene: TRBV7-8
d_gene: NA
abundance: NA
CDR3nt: TGTGCCAGCAGCCTAAGGAGGGTTTCAAATGAAAAACTGTTTTTT
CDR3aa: CASSLRRVSNEKLFF

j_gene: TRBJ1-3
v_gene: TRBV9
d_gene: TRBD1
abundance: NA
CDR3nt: TGTGCCAGCAGCACAACAGGGGACTCTGGAAACACCATATATTTT
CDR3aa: CASSTTGDSGNTIYF

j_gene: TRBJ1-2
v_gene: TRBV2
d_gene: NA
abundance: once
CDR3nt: TGTGCCAGACAGGTCTTGGGCTACACCTTC
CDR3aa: CARQVLGYTF

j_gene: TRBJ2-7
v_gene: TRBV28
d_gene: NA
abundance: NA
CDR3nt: TGTGCCAGCAGCCGCATTGACAGAACCTACGAGCAGTACTTC
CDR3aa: CASSRIDRTYEQYF

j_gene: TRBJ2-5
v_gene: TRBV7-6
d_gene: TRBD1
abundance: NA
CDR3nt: TGTGCCAGCAGCGGGGACAGTCAAGAGACCCAGTACTTC
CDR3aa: CASSGDSQETQYF

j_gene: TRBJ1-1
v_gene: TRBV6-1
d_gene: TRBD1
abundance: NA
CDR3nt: TGTGCCAGCAGTGAAGTGGGACAGGGTGAAGCTTTCTTT
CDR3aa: CASSEVGQGEAFF

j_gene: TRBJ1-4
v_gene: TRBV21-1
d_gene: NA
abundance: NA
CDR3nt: TGTGCCAGCAGCAAAGAAGTGGCGGGGTTCGTTGAAAAACTGTTTTTT
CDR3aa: CASSKEVAGFVEKLFF

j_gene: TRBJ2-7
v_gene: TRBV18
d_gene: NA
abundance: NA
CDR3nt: TGTGCCAGCTCACCTCTCGCGGGGGCCTCCTCCTACGAGCAGTACTTC
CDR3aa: CASSPLAGASSYEQYF

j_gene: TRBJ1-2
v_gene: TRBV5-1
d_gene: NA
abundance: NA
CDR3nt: TGCGCCAGCAGCCCCGACAGGACCCTCTATGGCTACACCTTC
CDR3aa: CASSPDRTLYGYTF

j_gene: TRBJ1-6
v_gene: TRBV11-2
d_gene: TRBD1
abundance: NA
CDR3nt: TGTGCCAGCAGCTTAGAACCGGGACAGGGTTTCAATTCACCCCTCCACTTT
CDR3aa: CASSLEPGQGFNSPLHF